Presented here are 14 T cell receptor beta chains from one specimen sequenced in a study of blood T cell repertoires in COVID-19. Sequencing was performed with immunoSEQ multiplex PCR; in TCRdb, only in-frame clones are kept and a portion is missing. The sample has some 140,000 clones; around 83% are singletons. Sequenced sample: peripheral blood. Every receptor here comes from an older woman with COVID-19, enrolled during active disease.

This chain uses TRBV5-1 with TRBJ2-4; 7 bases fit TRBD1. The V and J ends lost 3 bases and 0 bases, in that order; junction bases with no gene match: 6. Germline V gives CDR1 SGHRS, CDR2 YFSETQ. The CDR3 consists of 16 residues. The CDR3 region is CASSSTGAVAKNIQYF. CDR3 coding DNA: TGCGCCAGCAGCTCCACAGGGGCCGTAGCCAAAAACATTCAGTACTTC.

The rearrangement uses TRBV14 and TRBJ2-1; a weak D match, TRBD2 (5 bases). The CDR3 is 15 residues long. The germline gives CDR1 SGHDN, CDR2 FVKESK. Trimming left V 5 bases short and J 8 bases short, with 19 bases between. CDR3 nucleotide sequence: TGTGCCAGCAGCTATCGAGGCCCATCCGGGGATGAGCAGTTCTTC. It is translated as CASSYRGPSGDEQFF.

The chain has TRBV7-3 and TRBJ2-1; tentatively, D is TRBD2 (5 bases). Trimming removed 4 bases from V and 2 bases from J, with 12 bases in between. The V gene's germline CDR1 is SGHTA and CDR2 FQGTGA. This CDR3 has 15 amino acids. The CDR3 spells CASSSSLGAYNEQFF. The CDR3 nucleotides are TGTGCCAGCAGCTCCAGTCTCGGGGCCTACAATGAGCAGTTCTTC.

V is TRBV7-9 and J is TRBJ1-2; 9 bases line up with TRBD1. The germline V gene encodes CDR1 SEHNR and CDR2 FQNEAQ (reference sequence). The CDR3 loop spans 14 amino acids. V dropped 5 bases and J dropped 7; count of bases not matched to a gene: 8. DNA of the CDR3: TGTGCCAGCAGCCCGGGACAGGGAGGCAGTGGCTACACCTTC. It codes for CASSPGQGGSGYTF.

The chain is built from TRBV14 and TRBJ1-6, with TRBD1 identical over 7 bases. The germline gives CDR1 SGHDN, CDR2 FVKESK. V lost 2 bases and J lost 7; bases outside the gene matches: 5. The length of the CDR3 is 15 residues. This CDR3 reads CASSQLTGKNSPLHF. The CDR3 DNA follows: TGTGCCAGCAGCCAACTGACAGGGAAGAATTCACCCCTCCACTTT.

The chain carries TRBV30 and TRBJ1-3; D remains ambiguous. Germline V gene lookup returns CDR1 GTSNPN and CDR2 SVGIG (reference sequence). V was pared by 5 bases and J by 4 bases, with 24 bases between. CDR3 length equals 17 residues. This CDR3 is CAWSGGRLHVRGNTIYF. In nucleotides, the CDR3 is TGTGCCTGGTCAGGAGGAAGGCTCCACGTTCGGGGAAACACCATATATTTT.

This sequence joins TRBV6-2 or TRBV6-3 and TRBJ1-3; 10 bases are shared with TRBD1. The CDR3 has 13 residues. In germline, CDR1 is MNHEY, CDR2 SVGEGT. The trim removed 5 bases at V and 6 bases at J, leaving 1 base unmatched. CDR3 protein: CASSRQGANTIYF. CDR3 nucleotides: TGTGCCAGCAGTCGACAGGGGGCAAACACCATATATTTT.

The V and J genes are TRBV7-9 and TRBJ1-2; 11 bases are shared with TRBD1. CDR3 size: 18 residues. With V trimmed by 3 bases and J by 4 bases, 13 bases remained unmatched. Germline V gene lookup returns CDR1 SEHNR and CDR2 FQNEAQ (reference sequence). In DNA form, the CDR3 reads TGTGCCAGCAGCTTTCTCATGGGACAGGGGGGCCTGGGCTATGGCTACACCTTC. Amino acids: CASSFLMGQGGLGYGYTF.

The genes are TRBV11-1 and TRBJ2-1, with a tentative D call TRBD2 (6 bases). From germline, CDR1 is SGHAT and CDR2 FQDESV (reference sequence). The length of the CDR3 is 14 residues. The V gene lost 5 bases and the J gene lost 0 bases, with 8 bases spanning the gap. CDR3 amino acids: CASSERASYNEQFF. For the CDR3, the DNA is TGTGCCAGCAGCGAGCGGGCCTCCTACAATGAGCAGTTCTTC.

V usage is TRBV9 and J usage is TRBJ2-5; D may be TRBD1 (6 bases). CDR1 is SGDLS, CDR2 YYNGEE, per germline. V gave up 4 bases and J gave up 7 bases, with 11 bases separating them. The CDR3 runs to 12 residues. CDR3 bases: TGTGCCAGCAGCCCTCAGGGGAGGACCCAGTACTTC. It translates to CASSPQGRTQYF.

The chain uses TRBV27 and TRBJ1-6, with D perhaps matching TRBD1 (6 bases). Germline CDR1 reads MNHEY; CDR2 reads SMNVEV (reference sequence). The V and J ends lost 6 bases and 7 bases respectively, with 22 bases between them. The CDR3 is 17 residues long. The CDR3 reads CASSLTLRQGNNSPLHF. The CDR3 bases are TGTGCCAGCAGCCTTACCCTCAGGCAGGGGAACAATTCACCCCTCCACTTT.

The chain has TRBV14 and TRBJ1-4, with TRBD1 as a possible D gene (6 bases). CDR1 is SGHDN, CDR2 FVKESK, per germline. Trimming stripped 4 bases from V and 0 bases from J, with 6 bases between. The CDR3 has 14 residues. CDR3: CASSRTATNEKLFF. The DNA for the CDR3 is TGTGCCAGCAGCCGGACAGCAACTAATGAAAAACTGTTTTTT.

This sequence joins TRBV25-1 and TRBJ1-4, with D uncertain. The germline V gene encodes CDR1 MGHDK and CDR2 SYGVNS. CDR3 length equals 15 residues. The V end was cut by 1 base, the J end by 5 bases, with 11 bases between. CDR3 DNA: TGTGCCAGCAGTGAATCTGGGCAGATGAATGAAAAACTGTTTTTT. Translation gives CASSESGQMNEKLFF.

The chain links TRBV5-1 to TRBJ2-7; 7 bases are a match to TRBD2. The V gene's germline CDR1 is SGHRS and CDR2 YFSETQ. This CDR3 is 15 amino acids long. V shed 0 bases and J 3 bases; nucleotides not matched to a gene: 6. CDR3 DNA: TGCGCCAGCAGCTTGGCCTTGGGGGGGTTCTACGAGCAGTACGTC. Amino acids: CASSLALGGFYEQYV.